The subject of this entry is one T cell receptor (beta chain). This sample was included in a study of T cell changes during pregnancy in multiple sclerosis. Profiling relied on immunoSEQ multiplex PCR, and the TCRdb table lists in-frame clones only, not all of them. Found here are about 31,000 clones, 70% to 90% of them singletons; the top ten hold 5.5% to 7%. Germline-derived CDR1 and CDR2 are SGHTA and FQGTGA. The CDR3 is 15 amino acids. Deletions cut 1 base from V and 5 bases from J, with 11 bases between. Source: CD8+ T cells from peripheral blood mononuclear cells, taken in the second trimester of pregnancy. V usage is TRBV7-3 and J usage is TRBJ2-2; a possible D gene is TRBD2 (6 bases). The source is a female donor with multiple sclerosis, enrolled in a pregnancy study. The CDR3 DNA reads as TGTGCCAGCAGCTTAAGCGGGGCAGGAACCGGGGAGCTGTTTTTT. Its translation is CASSLSGAGTGELFF.